The source of this T cell receptor beta chain is a study of blood T cell repertoires in COVID-19. V was clipped by 3 bases and J by 9 bases; unmatched bases: 6. Germline V CDR1 and CDR2: ENHRY, SYGVKD. This CDR3 comprises 16 residues. Produced via immunoSEQ multiplex PCR; TCRdb's table is partial and in-frame only. The profile covers approximately 300,000 clones, with nearly 90% appearing a single time and 1% taken by the ten largest. The origin of this receptor is a woman aged 40 to 49 with COVID-19, enrolled during active disease. Sequenced material: peripheral blood. The chain couples TRBV10-3 to TRBJ2-1, with 15 nucleotides matching TRBD2. CDR3 DNA: TGTGCCATCAGTGAAGGACTAGCGGGGGGGCCCGGTGAGCAGTTCTTC. Translation: CAISEGLAGGPGEQFF.